A single sample gave rise to the 8 T cell receptor beta chains below, sequenced in a study of cytomegalovirus exposure and HLA in healthy donors (dated by TCRdb to about 2017). The library was made by the immunoSEQ multiplex PCR assay. For the multiplex PCR, a mixture combining 60 forward primers for TCR Vbeta segments and 13 reverse primers for TCR Jbeta segments was used. TCRdb provides this immuneACCESS table in a form limited to in-frame rearrangements. Some clones are lacking; in checked studies, under half of them reflect an unresolved V gene, and why the rest are absent is not known. Within this sample are roughly 220,000 clones, with more than 65% of them counted one time only. The top ten clonotypes cover around 1.7% of the sample. Sequenced material: PBMCs. The receptors shown here come from a man over 45 in good health and CMV-seronegative.

This clone was counted only a few times. The rearrangement uses TRBV2 and TRBJ1-1; weak D call: TRBD1 (5 bases). Germline V lookup: CDR1 SNHLY, CDR2 FYNNEI. V dropped 6 bases and J dropped 6 bases, with 5 bases sitting between them. This CDR3 comprises 10 residues. CDR3 DNA sequence: TGTGCCAGCAGGACAGCTGAAGCTTTCTTT. This translates into CASRTAEAFF.

The rearrangement links TRBV9 to TRBJ2-3; D ambiguous. The CDR3 runs 12 residues. CDR1 is SGDLS and CDR2 is YYNGEE in the germline V gene. V lost 6 bases and J 8 bases, leaving 13 bases between the germline ends. The CDR3 DNA is TGTGCCAGCACCGGTCCCGCGGCTACGCAGTATTTT. Its translation: CASTGPAATQYF.

The J gene is TRBJ2-2, the V gene TRBV6-4, with 7 positions matching TRBD1. The CDR3 covers 13 residues. V lost 4 bases to trimming and J lost 6 bases; unmatched junction nucleotides: 2. Germline CDR1 and CDR2: MRHNA and SNTAGT. CDR3 region: CASSVQGSGELFF. CDR3 coding DNA: TGTGCCAGCAGTGTACAGGGGTCCGGGGAGCTGTTTTTT.

The chain links TRBV5-1 to TRBJ2-7, with TRBD2 as a possible D gene (6 bases). Germline values: CDR1 SGHRS, CDR2 YFSETQ. The CDR3 runs to 14 residues. V was trimmed by 4 bases and J by 3 bases, leaving 14 bases between them. CDR3 bases: TGCGCCAGCAGCCCACGGCGGGATAGCTACGAGCAGTACTTC. It yields the protein CASSPRRDSYEQYF.

J is TRBJ2-3 and V is TRBV6-4; TRBD2 is a possible D gene (5 bases). There are 15 residues in the CDR3. V lost 3 bases and J lost 3, with 13 bases in between. Germline V CDR1 and CDR2: MRHNA, SNTAGT. In nucleotides, the CDR3 is TGTGCCAGCAGTGAATCTGGAGGCGGGACAGATACGCAGTATTTT. Protein: CASSESGGGTDTQYF.

This clone was recorded a few times. The chain recombines TRBV21-1 with TRBJ2-7; no check of the table's D call, TRBD2, against the DNA was made. TRBV21-1 is a pseudogene. CDR3 length: 14 amino acids. The CDR3 sequence: CASSPPGRGGEQYF. The CDR3 DNA is TGTGCCAGCAGCCCACCCGGGAGGGGAGGCGAGCAGTACTTC.

This chain uses TRBV4-2 with TRBJ2-1; no firm D call. V gave up 3 bases and J gave up 2 bases, with 11 bases separating them. CDR1 and CDR2 from the germline V gene are LGHNA and YNFKEQ. This CDR3 has 15 amino acids. Here the CDR3 DNA reads TGTGCCAGCAGCCAGAAGTCAGAACCCTACAATGAGCAGTTCTTC. It specifies CASSQKSEPYNEQFF.

On this clone: Other DNA sequences in the sample encode the same CDR3. The V gene is TRBV7-6, the J gene TRBJ2-1; 9 nucleotides line up with TRBD1. Germline CDR1 and CDR2: SGHVS and FNYEAQ. The CDR3 loop spans 16 amino acids. The ends lost 3 bases at V and 6 bases at J; junction bases unmatched: 9. Here the CDR3 DNA reads TGTGCCAGCAGCTTGGGCACAGGGGGCGCGACCAATGAGCAGTTCTTC. Amino acid sequence: CASSLGTGGATNEQFF.